This TCR beta chain was sequenced for a study of cytomegalovirus exposure and HLA in healthy donors. For the study at large: The platform used for the 100 to 150 validation repertoires matched that of the 650 to 750 first-cohort repertoires, a later analysis reported. Whole-study results and caveats: Overall, around 150 TCR beta chains were annotated as cytomegalovirus-associated. Within the approximately 130 validation repertoires, first-cohort TCR clusters tended to co-occur, according to a later analysis. Cytomegalovirus status was reportedly diagnosed by the classifier with high sensitivity and specificity.

Trimming at V came to 7 bases and at J to 8 bases, leaving 15 bases not matched to a gene. Per germline, CDR1 SGHTA and CDR2 FQGNSA. CDR3 length: 15 residues. Comment on this clone: Its antigen is not identified.

The protocol was immunoSEQ multiplex PCR, while the TCRdb copy is restricted to in-frame clones and leaves out a portion. The sample contains about 190,000 clones, more than 75% of which appear only once. This receptor was identified in a woman between 18 and 29 years old in good health and CMV-seronegative. The sequenced sample was PBMCs. V gene TRBV7-2 combines with J gene TRBJ1-2; 8 bases agree with TRBD1. The CDR3, as DNA: TGTGCCAGCACCCCTCAATTGACAGGGGTCGGCGGCTACACCTTC. It is translated as CASTPQLTGVGGYTF.